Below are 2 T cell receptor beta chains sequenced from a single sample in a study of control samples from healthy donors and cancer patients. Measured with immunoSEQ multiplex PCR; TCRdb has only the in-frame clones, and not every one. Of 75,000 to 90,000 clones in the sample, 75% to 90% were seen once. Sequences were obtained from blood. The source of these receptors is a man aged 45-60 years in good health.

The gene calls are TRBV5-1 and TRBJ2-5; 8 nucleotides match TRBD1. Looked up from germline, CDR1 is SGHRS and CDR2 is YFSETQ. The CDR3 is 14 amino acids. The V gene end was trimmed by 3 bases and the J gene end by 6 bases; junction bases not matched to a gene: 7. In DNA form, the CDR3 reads TGCGCCAGCAGCTCCCGGACAGGGAGCCAGACCCAGTACTTC. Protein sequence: CASSSRTGSQTQYF.

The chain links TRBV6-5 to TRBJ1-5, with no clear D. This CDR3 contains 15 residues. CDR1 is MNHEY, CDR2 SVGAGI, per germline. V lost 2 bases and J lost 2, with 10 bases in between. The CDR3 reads CASSYRQNGNQPQHF. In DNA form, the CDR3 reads TGTGCCAGCAGTTACAGGCAGAATGGCAATCAGCCCCAGCATTTT.